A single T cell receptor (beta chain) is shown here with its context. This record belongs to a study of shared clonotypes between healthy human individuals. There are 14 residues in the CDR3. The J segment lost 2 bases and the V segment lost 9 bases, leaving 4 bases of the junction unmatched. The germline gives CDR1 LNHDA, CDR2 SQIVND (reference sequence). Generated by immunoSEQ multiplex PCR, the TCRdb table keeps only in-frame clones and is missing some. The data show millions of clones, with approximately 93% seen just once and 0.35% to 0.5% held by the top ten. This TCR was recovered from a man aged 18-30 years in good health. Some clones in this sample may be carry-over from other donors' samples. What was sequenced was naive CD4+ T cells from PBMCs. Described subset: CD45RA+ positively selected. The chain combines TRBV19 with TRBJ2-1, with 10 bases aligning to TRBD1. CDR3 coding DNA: TGTGCCAGCAGACAGGGGGCCGCCTACAATGAGCAGTTCTTC. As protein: CASRQGAAYNEQFF.